Listed here are 7 T cell receptor beta chains from one sample, sequenced in a study of blood T cell repertoires in COVID-19. The method was immunoSEQ multiplex PCR; TCRdb's version includes in-frame clones alone and lacks a portion of them. The table records over 40,000 clones, about 89% of them present only once. Input material: peripheral blood. The receptors here all came from a human donor in a cohort sampled during active COVID-19.

This rearrangement joins TRBV7-3 to TRBJ2-1; the D gene is possibly TRBD2 (7 bases). Germline lookup yields CDR1 SGHTA and CDR2 FQGTGA. The CDR3 extends over 15 amino acids. The V gene lost 5 bases and the J gene lost 6 bases, with 17 bases spanning the gap. The DNA of the CDR3 is TGTGCCAGCAGCCCTACAGGGCCGGGAGGCAATGAGCAGTTCTTC. This sequence encodes CASSPTGPGGNEQFF.

Only a few counts were recorded for this clone. The V gene is TRBV25-1, the J gene TRBJ1-3, with TRBD1 as a possible D gene (6 bases). The V end was cut by 6 bases, the J end by 16 bases, with 22 bases between. CDR1 and CDR2 (germline): MGHDK, SYGVNS. The CDR3 has 13 residues. DNA of the CDR3: TGTGCCAGCAGAGACAGGATTCCCCTCGGTAGGTATTTT. It specifies CASRDRIPLGRYF.

The chain is built from TRBV30 and TRBJ2-3, with D uncertain. Germline V gene lookup returns CDR1 GTSNPN and CDR2 SVGIG (reference sequence). This CDR3 has 15 amino acids. The V end lost 2 bases, the J end lost 0 bases, and 12 bases lay between the germline ends. The CDR3 spells CAWSKAAASTDTQYF. The CDR3 nucleotides are TGTGCCTGGAGTAAGGCGGCTGCTAGCACAGATACGCAGTATTTT.

The chain combines TRBV18 with TRBJ1-1; unclear D gene. Germline-derived CDR1 and CDR2 are KGHSH and LQKENI. Trimming left V 2 bases short and J 0 bases short, with 13 bases between. The CDR3 length is 16 residues. The CDR3 DNA sequence: TGTGCCAGCTCACCATTGGGCAGTCTAATGAACACTGAAGCTTTCTTT. Translation: CASSPLGSLMNTEAFF.

CDR3 sequence reads: CARSLVRTATNEKLFF. The DNA of the CDR3 is TGTGCCAGAAGCTTGGTACGCACAGCAACTAATGAAAAACTGTTTTTT. This sequence joins TRBV5-3 and TRBJ1-4, with D uncertain. TRBV5-3 is known as an ORF, though its function is uncertain. V was trimmed by 0 bases and J by 0 bases, leaving 9 bases between them. The CDR3 extends over 16 amino acids.

V gene TRBV29-1 combines with J gene TRBJ2-3, with D uncertain. The CDR3 covers 14 residues. Germline CDR1 is SQVTM and CDR2 is ANQGSEA. Trimming took 4 bases from V and 3 from J, leaving 14 bases between them. The CDR3 sequence: CSVATGPGTDTQYF. Written as DNA, the CDR3 is TGCAGCGTTGCGACCGGCCCAGGTACAGATACGCAGTATTTT.

The rearrangement links TRBV19 to TRBJ2-1; 10 nucleotides match TRBD1. V was pared by 5 bases and J by 7 bases, with 8 bases of the junction left unmatched. Germline CDR1 and CDR2: LNHDA and SQIVND (reference sequence). The CDR3 loop spans 15 amino acids. As DNA, the CDR3 is TGTGCCAGTAGTCTATCCGGGACAGGGGTTAATGAGCAGTTCTTC. Amino acids: CASSLSGTGVNEQFF.